This TCR beta chain was identified during a study of control samples from healthy donors and cancer patients. The junction had 5 bases not matched to a gene; V was cut back by 4 bases and J by 0 bases. The CDR3 is 16 residues long. The germline V gene has CDR1 SGHAT and CDR2 FQNNGV. Using immunoSEQ multiplex PCR, the repertoire was profiled, and TCRdb retains in-frame clones only, with some absent. The table has about 110,000 clones, approximately 90% seen once. The sample taken for sequencing was blood. V is TRBV11-2 and J is TRBJ2-4, with 8 bases lining up with TRBD1. The TCR originated in a human donor in good health. The donor label of this sample is uncertain. CDR3 in amino acids: CASSSRTGLAKNIQYF. For the CDR3, the DNA is TGTGCCAGCAGCTCGAGGACAGGGCTAGCCAAAAACATTCAGTACTTC.